Below, one T cell receptor (beta chain) is given with its context. Per the original methods: It was from reference gene primer amplification that nucleated cell counts were estimated. The table came from immunoSEQ multiplex PCR; TCRdb's copy has only in-frame clones and leaves some out. That table furnishes V, J and clone size, whereas the DNA furnished D and trimming. The sample holds more than 45,000 clones, around nine tenths seen once. Germline V gene lookup returns CDR1 SGHNT and CDR2 YYREEE (reference sequence). Deletions cut 2 bases from V and 2 bases from J, with 9 bases between. The CDR3 length is 14 residues. This entry belongs to a study of blood T cell repertoires in COVID-19. Study-level background: There were acute and convalescent COVID-19 samples, and they came from the United States, Italy and Spain. In each case, the material was cDNA or gDNA derived from T cells, B-cell-depleted T cells, or PBMCs.

Sequenced: peripheral blood. This receptor was obtained from a woman aged 55-70 years with COVID-19, enrolled during active disease. The chain employs TRBV5-4 and TRBJ2-3; no firm D call. CDR3 protein: CASSLPRITDTQYF. The CDR3 DNA follows: TGTGCCAGCAGCTTACCGCGCATCACAGATACGCAGTATTTT.